A selection of T cell receptor beta chains follows, all from one sample in a study of cytomegalovirus exposure and HLA in healthy donors. Some clones are missing from TCRdb's copy, which holds only in-frame ones; the method was immunoSEQ multiplex PCR. The sample has fewer than 200,000 clones, approximately 86% seen once; the top ten hold 1% to 1.4%. The sample taken for sequencing was PBMCs. These receptors were collected from a boy younger than 10 in good health and CMV-seronegative. Each CDR3 is given with its conserved first and last residue. A D gene is named only where the DNA matches it firmly. Size is stated for part of the rows, as once, few or many counts, or as a class when the clone is expanded.

cdr3_nt cdr3_aa d_call j_call v_call clone_size
TGCGCCAGCAGCTGGACACTCGGTAATAATTCACCCCTCCACTTT CASSWTLGNNSPLHF . TRBJ1-6 TRBV5-1 .
TGTGCCAGCAGCACAGTAGGCGAGCAGTACTTC CASSTVGEQYF . TRBJ2-7 TRBV5-5 .
TGTGCCAGCAGTGAGGACGGGGGTAGCAATCAGCCCCAGCATTTT CASSEDGGSNQPQHF . TRBJ1-5 TRBV2 .
TGTGCCAGCTCACCAAGAGTGACAGGGTCACGCACCGGGGAGCTGTTTTTT CASSPRVTGSRTGELFF TRBD1 TRBJ2-2 TRBV18 .
TGTGCCAGCAGCTTAGTGGCGGGCCTAGCCAAAAACATTCAGTACTTC CASSLVAGLAKNIQYF . TRBJ2-4 TRBV7-2 .
TGTGCCAGCAGCTTAGCGCGAGGGCGCGAGCAGTACTTC CASSLARGREQYF . TRBJ2-7 TRBV7-9 .
TGTGCCAGCAGCTTAGCGCTTTTCTGGGGGCTTGGCACAGATACGCAGTATTTT CASSLALFWGLGTDTQYF . TRBJ2-3 TRBV7-2 few
TGTGCCAGCAGCTTACCCCTAGCCGGGAGGACCGGGGAGCTGTTTTTT CASSLPLAGRTGELFF TRBD2 TRBJ2-2 TRBV11-2 .
TGTGCCAGCAGCTCGACCGGAGGACTTGAATCCTACGAGCAGTACTTC CASSSTGGLESYEQYF . TRBJ2-7 TRBV7-3 .
TGTGCCAGCAGACCAGACAGGGATCGGGCCTACGAGCAGTACTTC CASRPDRDRAYEQYF TRBD1 TRBJ2-7 TRBV27 .
TGTGCCAGCAGCGTAGCTTTAGGGGGCGAGCAGTACTTC CASSVALGGEQYF . TRBJ2-7 TRBV9 .
TGTGCCAGCAGCGGTGTCACCGAGGACTGGGACGAGCAGTACTTC CASSGVTEDWDEQYF . TRBJ2-7 TRBV7-9 .
TGTGCCACCTCTAAACAGGGGTGGGGCACTGAAGCTTTCTTT CATSKQGWGTEAFF TRBD1 TRBJ1-1 TRBV30 .
TGTGCCTGGAGATACAGAAGAACCGGGGAGCTGTTTTTT CAWRYRRTGELFF . TRBJ2-2 TRBV30 .
TGTGCCTGGAGCGTAAAGGGGGTCCCCGGCTACACCTTC CAWSVKGVPGYTF . TRBJ1-2 TRBV30 .
TGTGCCAGCAGCTTCGGGGTCGGACGTCTAGATACGCAGTATTTT CASSFGVGRLDTQYF . TRBJ2-3 TRBV7-2 .
TGCGCCAGCAGCCAGAGGTGGGGGGGTGAAAGCTCCTACGAGCAGTACTTC CASSQRWGGESSYEQYF TRBD2 TRBJ2-7 TRBV4-1 .
TGTGCCAGCAGTGGTCCAGCGGGGTTCCCAGATACGCAGTATTTT CASSGPAGFPDTQYF TRBD2 TRBJ2-3 TRBV2 .
TGTGCCTGGGGACAGGGGGCCCAAGATACGCAGTATTTT CAWGQGAQDTQYF TRBD1 TRBJ2-3 TRBV30 .
TGTGCCAGCAGTGACCATTCCGGACTAGCGGGAGTATGGGTTGAGCAGTTCTTC CASSDHSGLAGVWVEQFF TRBD2 TRBJ2-1 TRBV6-4 .
TGCGCCAGCAGCTACCTAGCGGGGGGAGCCACAGATACGCAGTATTTT CASSYLAGGATDTQYF TRBD2 TRBJ2-3 TRBV5-1 .
TGCGCCAGCAGCTTGACGGTGAACACTGAAGCTTTCTTT CASSLTVNTEAFF . TRBJ1-1 TRBV5-1 .
TGTGCCTGGAGTCGGGTCCAAGAAGCTTTCTTT CAWSRVQEAFF . TRBJ1-1 TRBV30 .
TGTGCCAGTAGTATAGTAACGGGAGATCAGCCCCAGCATTTT CASSIVTGDQPQHF . TRBJ1-5 TRBV19 .
TGTGCCAGCAGCTTAACGTCCGGGGTAGAGCAGTACTTC CASSLTSGVEQYF . TRBJ2-7 TRBV7-3 .
TGCGCCAGCAGCTCTGGACAGGTCACCGGGGAGCTGTTTTTT CASSSGQVTGELFF TRBD1 TRBJ2-2 TRBV5-1 .
TGTGCCAGCAGTGAAGGACAGGGTCAATCCTACGAGCAGTACTTC CASSEGQGQSYEQYF TRBD1 TRBJ2-7 TRBV6-1 .
TGTTCCAGCAGCCGAGATGGCCGGGAGACAGATACGCAGTATTTT CSSSRDGRETDTQYF . TRBJ2-3 TRBV7-9 few